Many counts were recorded for the clone carrying this TCR beta chain. Its specificity is unknown. MiXCR, run by TCRdb on the multiplex PCR reads, gives a single entry per CDR3 protein. The repertoire holds about 230,000 distinct CDR3 sequences, with about 30% as singletons. These data come from a study of breast tumors, draining lymph nodes, adjacent tissues. The V and J ends lost 5 bases and 1 base, in that order; junction bases with no gene match: 7. The CDR3 loop spans 16 amino acids. Germline CDR1 is MGHDK and CDR2 is SYGVNS. Axillary draining lymph nodes of breast cancer patients supplied the node samples. Findings and caveats of the study: Tumor TCR diversity was below lymph nodes but above nontumor tissue. Tumor and nontumor repertoires were significantly more similar in luminal-like than in basal-like breast cancer.

The V call is TRBV25-1, the J call TRBJ2-3; TRBD2 matches at 9 bases. Input material: axillary lymph node tissue. The origin of this receptor is a female donor with breast cancer. Some clones in this sample may be carry-over from other donors' samples. CDR3 nucleotide sequence: TGTGCCAGCAGTAAAAAGGCGGGAGGGGGCACAGATACGCAGTATTTT. Translating it yields CASSKKAGGGTDTQYF.